The 10 T cell receptor beta chains listed next were all sequenced from one sample in a study of Ad26.COV2.S vaccination and SARS-CoV-2 variants. Treatment: 15 to 20 received Ad26.COV2.S at low or high dose, single or two shots; several received placebo; per-sample allocation not given. Vaccine and placebo recipients were sampled on day 63 after the first injection. TCRdb keeps only in-frame clones here, not all; method: immunoSEQ multiplex PCR. The sample shows about 350,000 clones, roughly 89% of them seen only once. The sequencing here drew on peripheral blood, taken in a trial of Ad26.COV2.S vaccine versus placebo. The origin of the receptors is a person aged 18-65 years who received the Ad26.COV2.S COVID-19 vaccine or a placebo.

The chain employs TRBV6-5 and TRBJ1-1; D gene unclear. Germline V gene sequence: CDR1 MNHEY, CDR2 SVGAGI. This CDR3 comprises 13 residues. Trimming removed 2 bases from V and 6 bases from J, with 10 bases in between. The CDR3 coding sequence is TGTGCCAGCAGTTACACCCAAGGTGCTGAAGCTTTCTTT. It is translated as CASSYTQGAEAFF.

V is TRBV7-2 and J is TRBJ1-2; 11 bases fit TRBD1. Trimming took 2 bases from V and 8 from J; bases not matched to a gene: 4. The CDR3 length is 14 residues. Germline V CDR1 and CDR2: SGHTA, FQGNSA. The CDR3 protein is CASSLKGQGGGYTF. The CDR3 bases are TGTGCCAGCAGCTTAAAGGGACAGGGGGGAGGCTACACCTTC.

Concerning this clone: An end of the junction differs from the germline gene, which may be a read error. J is TRBJ2-2 and V is TRBV2, with D possibly TRBD2 on 6 matching bases. The CDR3 sequence is 15 residues long. Germline CDR1 and CDR2: SNHLY and FYNNEI. The CDR3 protein is CASREAGTNTGELFF. CDR3 nucleotide sequence: TGTGCCAGCAGAGAAGCGGGTACGAACACCGGGGAGCTGTTTTTT.

V gene TRBV10-1 combines with J gene TRBJ2-2; maybe TRBD2 (6 bases). CDR1 WNHNN and CDR2 SYGVQD come from the germline V gene (reference sequence). The V and J ends lost 3 bases and 13 bases respectively, with 12 bases between them. The CDR3 has 12 residues. For the CDR3, the DNA is TGCGCCAGCAGTGAAGGGGCGGGAAGGCTGTTTTTT. The encoded protein is CASSEGAGRLFF.

This chain uses TRBV5-6 with TRBJ1-6; weak D call: TRBD1 (6 bases). V was cut by 1 base and J by 5 bases, with 19 bases left in between. This CDR3 region has 18 residues. The germline V gene has CDR1 SGHDT and CDR2 YYEEEE. The CDR3 DNA follows: TGTGCCAGCAGCTTGAGAGGTGGGGGGGGCAACAATAATTCACCCCTCCACTTT. Protein product: CASSLRGGGGNNNSPLHF.

J is TRBJ2-3 and V is TRBV5-4, with 14 positions matching TRBD2. J lost 2 bases, V lost 4 bases, and 9 bases had no gene match. The CDR3 contains 18 residues. Germline CDR1 reads SGHNT; CDR2 reads YYREEE (reference sequence). CDR3 sequence: CASSPGLAGGLNTDTQYF. As DNA, the CDR3 is TGTGCCAGCAGCCCAGGACTAGCGGGAGGTCTGAACACAGATACGCAGTATTTT.

V usage is TRBV7-3 and J usage is TRBJ1-1; tentative D call: TRBD1 (5 bases). This CDR3 is 13 amino acids long. Looked up from germline, CDR1 is SGHTA and CDR2 is FQGTGA. Between the trimmed V and J ends, which lost 3 bases and 4 bases, there was a span of 9 bases. CDR3 in DNA: TGTGCCAGCAGCTTCGCGGGGGGCACTGAAGCTTTCTTT. This sequence encodes CASSFAGGTEAFF.

The rearrangement links TRBV4-3 to TRBJ2-2; TRBD1 matches at 9 bases. This CDR3 comprises 17 residues. V trimming: 6 bases; J trimming: 3 bases; junction bases outside the gene matches: 11. Germline-derived CDR1 and CDR2 are LGHNA and YSLEER. The CDR3 bases are TGCGCCAGCAGTCGGAGGAAGGGACAGGGAGACACCGGGGAGCTGTTTTTT. Its translation: CASSRRKGQGDTGELFF.

The chain uses TRBV7-8 and TRBJ2-7; D might be TRBD1 or TRBD2, each matching 5 bases. This CDR3 contains 16 residues. Germline-derived CDR1 and CDR2 are SGHVS and FQNEAQ. The ends were cut back, 1 base at V and 0 bases at J, with 13 bases in the middle. Here the CDR3 reads CASSLGLGTGSYEQYF. Written as DNA, the CDR3 is TGTGCCAGCAGCTTAGGCCTCGGGACGGGCTCCTACGAGCAGTACTTC.

V gene TRBV5-3 combines with J gene TRBJ2-2; 8 nucleotides match TRBD2. TRBV5-3 is designated an ORF whose function remains uncertain. Germline trimming cut 1 base from V and 5 bases from J; bases unmatched to any gene: 7. The CDR3 consists of 16 residues. CDR3 DNA sequence: TGTGCCAGAAGCTTGCGCAGCGGGGGTTGTACCGGGGAGCTGTTTTTT. The encoded protein is CARSLRSGGCTGELFF.